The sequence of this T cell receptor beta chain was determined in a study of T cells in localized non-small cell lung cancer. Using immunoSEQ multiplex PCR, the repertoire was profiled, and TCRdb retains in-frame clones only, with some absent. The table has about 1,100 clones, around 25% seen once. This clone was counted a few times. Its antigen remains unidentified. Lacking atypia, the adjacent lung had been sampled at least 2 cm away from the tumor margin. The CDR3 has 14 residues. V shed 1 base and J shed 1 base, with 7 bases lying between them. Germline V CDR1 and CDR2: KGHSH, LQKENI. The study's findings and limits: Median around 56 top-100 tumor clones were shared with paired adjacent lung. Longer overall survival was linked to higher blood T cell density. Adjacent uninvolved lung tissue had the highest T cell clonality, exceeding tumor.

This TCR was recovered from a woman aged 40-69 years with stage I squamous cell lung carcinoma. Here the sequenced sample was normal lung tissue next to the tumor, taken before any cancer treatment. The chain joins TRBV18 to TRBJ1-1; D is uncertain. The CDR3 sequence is CASSPLQQNTEAFF. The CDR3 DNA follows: TGTGCCAGCTCACCACTACAGCAGAACACTGAAGCTTTCTTT.